The 2 T cell receptor beta chains below were found in one sample sequenced in a study of vaccination and CD4 T cells after COVID-19. Sequencing of DNA taken from cultured CD4+ T cells relied on the Oncomine TCR Beta short-read assay. TCRdb analysed the PCR reads with MiXCR anew, one entry per CDR3 protein. The sample contains some 4,600 distinct CDR3 sequences, approximately 47% of which appear only once. What these receptors recognize is not known. Treatment defined: roughly 10-day PBMC culture with coronavirus spike peptide pools or control peptides (ViraFEST assay). Material: CD4+ T cells from blood, cultured in vitro. The receptor source for this set is a human donor who had recovered from COVID-19.

V usage is TRBV2 and J usage is TRBJ2-5; D ambiguous. V gave up 4 bases and J gave up 5 bases, with 11 bases separating them. Germline lookup yields CDR1 SNHLY and CDR2 FYNNEI. The CDR3 length is 13 residues. CDR3 in DNA: TGTGCCAGCAGTGTTCTAGTTGGGGAGACCCAGTACTTC. Its protein is CASSVLVGETQYF.

The chain links TRBV6-1 to TRBJ1-2, with a possible D match to TRBD1 (6 bases). The CDR3 has 15 amino acids. Trimming pared 3 bases from V and 0 bases from J, leaving 11 bases between. Looked up from germline, CDR1 is MNHNS and CDR2 is SASEGT. The CDR3 DNA sequence: TGTGCCAGCAGTGACCCACAGGGAGCTAACTATGGCTACACCTTC. This translates into CASSDPQGANYGYTF.